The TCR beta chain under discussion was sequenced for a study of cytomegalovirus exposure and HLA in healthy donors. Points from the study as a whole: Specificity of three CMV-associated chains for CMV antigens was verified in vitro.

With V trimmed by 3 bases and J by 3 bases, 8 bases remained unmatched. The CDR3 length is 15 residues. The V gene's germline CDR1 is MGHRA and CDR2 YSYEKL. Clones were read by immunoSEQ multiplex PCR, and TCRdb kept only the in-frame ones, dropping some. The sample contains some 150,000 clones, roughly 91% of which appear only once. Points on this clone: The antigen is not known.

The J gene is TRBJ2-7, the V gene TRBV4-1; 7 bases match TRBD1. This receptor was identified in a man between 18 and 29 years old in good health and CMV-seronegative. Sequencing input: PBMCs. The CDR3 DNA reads TGCGCCAGCAGCCACCCCCCGGGACAGATCTACGAGCAGTACTTC. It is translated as CASSHPPGQIYEQYF.